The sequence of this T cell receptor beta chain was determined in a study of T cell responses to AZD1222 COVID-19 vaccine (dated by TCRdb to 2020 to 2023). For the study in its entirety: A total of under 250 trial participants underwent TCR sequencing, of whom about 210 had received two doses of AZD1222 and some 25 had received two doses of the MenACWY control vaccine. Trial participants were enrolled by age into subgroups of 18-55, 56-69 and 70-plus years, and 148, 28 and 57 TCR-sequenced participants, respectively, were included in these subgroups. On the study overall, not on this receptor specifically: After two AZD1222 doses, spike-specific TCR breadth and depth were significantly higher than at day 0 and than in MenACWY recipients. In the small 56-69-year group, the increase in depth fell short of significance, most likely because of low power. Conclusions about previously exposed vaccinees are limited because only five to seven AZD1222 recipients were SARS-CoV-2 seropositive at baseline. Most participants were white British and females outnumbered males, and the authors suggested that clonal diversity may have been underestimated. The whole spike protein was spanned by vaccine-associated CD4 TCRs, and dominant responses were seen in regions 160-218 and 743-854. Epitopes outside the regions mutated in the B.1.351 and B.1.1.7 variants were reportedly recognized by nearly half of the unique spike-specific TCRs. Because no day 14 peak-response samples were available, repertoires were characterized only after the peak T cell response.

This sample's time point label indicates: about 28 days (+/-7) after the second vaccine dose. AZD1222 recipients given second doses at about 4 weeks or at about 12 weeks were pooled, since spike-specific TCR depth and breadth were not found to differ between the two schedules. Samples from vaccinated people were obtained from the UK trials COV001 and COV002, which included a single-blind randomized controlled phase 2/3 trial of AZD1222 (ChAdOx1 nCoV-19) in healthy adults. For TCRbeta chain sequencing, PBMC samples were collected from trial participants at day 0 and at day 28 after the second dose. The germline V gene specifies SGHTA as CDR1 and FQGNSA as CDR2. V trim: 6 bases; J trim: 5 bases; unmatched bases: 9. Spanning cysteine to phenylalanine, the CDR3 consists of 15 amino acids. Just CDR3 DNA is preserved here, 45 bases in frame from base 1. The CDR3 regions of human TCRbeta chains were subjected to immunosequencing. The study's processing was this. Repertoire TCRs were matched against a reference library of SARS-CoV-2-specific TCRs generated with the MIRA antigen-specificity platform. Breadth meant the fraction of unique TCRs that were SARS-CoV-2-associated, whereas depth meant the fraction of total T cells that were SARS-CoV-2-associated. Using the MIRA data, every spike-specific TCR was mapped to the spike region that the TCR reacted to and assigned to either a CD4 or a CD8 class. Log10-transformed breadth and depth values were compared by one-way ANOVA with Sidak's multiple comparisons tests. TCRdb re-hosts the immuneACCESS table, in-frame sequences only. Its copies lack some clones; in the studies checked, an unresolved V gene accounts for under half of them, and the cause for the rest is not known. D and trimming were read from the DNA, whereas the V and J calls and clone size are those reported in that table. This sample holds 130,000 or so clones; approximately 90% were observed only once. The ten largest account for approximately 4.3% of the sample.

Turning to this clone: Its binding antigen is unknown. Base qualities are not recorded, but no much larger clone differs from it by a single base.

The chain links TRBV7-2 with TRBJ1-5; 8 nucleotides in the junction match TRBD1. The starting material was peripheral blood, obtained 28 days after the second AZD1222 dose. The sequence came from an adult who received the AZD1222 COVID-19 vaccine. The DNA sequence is TGTGCCAGCAGATCCCGACAGGGGAGCGATCAGCCCCAGCATTTT. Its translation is CASRSRQGSDQPQHF.